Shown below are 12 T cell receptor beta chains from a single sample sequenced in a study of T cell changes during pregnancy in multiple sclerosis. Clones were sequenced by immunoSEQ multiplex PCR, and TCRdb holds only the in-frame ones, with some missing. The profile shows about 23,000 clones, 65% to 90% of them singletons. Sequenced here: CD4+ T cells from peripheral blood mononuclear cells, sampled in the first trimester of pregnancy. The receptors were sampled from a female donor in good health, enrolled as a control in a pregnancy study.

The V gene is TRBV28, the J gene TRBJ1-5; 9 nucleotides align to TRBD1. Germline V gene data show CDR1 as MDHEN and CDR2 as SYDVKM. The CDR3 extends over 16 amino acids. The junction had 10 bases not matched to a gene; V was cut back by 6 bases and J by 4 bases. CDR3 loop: CASRSPGTGRNQPQHF. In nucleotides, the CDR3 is TGTGCCAGCAGGTCCCCCGGGACAGGGAGGAATCAGCCCCAGCATTTT.

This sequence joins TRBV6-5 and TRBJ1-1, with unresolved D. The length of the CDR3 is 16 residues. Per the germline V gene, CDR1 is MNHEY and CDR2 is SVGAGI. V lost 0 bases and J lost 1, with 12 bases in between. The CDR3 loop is CASSYSSVARNTEAFF. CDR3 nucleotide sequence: TGTGCCAGCAGTTACTCATCAGTAGCTAGGAACACTGAAGCTTTCTTT.

In DNA, the CDR3 is TGTGCCAGTAGGTCCCGTAGCGGGAGGGGTAGCTCCTACAATGAGCAGTTCTTC. Encoded protein: CASRSRSGRGSSYNEQFF. The chain carries TRBV19 and TRBJ2-1; 11 positions agree with TRBD2. CDR1 is LNHDA, CDR2 SQIVND, per germline (reference sequence). The CDR3 runs to 18 residues. V lost 6 bases and J lost 0; bases outside the gene matches: 10.

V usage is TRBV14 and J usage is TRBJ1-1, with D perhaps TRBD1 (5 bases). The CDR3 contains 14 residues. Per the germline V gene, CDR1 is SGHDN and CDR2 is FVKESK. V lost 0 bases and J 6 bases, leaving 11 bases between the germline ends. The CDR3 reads CASSQDHNRPEAFF. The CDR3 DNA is TGTGCCAGCAGCCAAGATCACAACAGGCCTGAAGCTTTCTTT.

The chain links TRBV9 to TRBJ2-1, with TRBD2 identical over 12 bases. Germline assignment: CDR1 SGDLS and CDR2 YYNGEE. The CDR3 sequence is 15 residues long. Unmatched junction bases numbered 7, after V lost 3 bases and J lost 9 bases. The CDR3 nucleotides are TGTGCCAGCAGCGAGAGGACTAGCGGGACGGGTGAGCAGTTCTTC. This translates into CASSERTSGTGEQFF. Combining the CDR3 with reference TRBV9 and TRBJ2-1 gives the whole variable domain DSGVTQTPKHLITATGQRVTLRCSPRSGDLSVYWYQQSLDQGLQFLIQYYNGEERAKGNILERFSAQQFPDLHSELNLSSLELGDSALYFCASSERTSGTGEQFFGPGTRLTVL.

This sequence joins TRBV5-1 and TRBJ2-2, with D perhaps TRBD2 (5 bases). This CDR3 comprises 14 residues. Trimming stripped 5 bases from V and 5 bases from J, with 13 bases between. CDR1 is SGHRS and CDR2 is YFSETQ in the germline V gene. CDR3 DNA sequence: TGCGCCAGCAGACGGACGGGGAATACCGGGGAGCTGTTTTTT. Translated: CASRRTGNTGELFF.

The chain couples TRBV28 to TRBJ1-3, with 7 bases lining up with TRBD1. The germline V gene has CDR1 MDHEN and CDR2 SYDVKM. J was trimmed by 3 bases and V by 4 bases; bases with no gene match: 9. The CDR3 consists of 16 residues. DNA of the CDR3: TGTGCCAGCAGTTCGAATCAGGGGGTGGTTGGAAACACCATATATTTT. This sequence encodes CASSSNQGVVGNTIYF.

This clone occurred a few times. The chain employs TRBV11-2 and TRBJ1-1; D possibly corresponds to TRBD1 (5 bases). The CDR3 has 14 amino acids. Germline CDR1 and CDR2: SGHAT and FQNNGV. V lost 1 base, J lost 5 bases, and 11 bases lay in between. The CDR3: CASSLVGQGTEAFF. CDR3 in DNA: TGTGCCAGCAGCTTAGTGGGGCAAGGAACTGAAGCTTTCTTT.

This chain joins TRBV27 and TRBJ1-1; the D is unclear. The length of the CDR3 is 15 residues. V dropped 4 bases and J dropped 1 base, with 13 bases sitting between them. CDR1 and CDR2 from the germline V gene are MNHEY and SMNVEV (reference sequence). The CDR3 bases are TGTGCCAGCAGTTCCCCCTCGCGCCAGAACACTGAAGCTTTCTTT. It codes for CASSSPSRQNTEAFF.

The CDR3 DNA reads as TGTGCCAGCAGCGGTGGGAGCTCCTACGAGCAGTACTTC. Translated: CASSGGSSYEQYF. The chain links TRBV9 to TRBJ2-7; D is perhaps TRBD2 (5 bases). V gave up 3 bases and J gave up 0 bases, with 7 bases separating them. CDR3 length equals 13 residues. The germline V gene has CDR1 SGDLS and CDR2 YYNGEE.

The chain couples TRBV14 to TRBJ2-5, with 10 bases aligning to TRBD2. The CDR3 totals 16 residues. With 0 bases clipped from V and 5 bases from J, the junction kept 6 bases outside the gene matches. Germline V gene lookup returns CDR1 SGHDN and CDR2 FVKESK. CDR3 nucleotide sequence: TGTGCCAGCAGCCAAGATACAGCGGGGGGGTACGAGACCCAGTACTTC. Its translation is CASSQDTAGGYETQYF.

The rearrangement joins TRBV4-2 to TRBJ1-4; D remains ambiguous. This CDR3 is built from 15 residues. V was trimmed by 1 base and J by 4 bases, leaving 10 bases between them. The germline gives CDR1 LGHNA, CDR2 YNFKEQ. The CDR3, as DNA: TGTGCCAGCAGCCAAGTCAACAGCTATAATGAAAAACTGTTTTTT. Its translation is CASSQVNSYNEKLFF.